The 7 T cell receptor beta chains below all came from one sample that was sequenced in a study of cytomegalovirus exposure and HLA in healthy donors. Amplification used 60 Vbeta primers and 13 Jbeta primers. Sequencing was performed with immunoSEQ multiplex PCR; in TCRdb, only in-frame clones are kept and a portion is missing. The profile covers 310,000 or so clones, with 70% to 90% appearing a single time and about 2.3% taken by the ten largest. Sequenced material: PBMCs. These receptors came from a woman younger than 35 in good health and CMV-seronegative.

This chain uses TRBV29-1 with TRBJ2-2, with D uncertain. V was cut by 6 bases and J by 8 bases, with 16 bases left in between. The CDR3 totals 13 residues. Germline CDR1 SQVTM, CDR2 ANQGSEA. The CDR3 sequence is CSVVCTSVGELFF. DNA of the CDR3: TGCAGCGTGGTCTGCACCTCGGTAGGGGAGCTGTTTTTT.

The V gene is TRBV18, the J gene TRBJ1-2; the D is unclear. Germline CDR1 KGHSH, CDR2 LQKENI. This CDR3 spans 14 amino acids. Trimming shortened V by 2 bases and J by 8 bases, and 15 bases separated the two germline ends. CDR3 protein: CASSPSLGPEGYTF. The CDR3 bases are TGTGCCAGCTCACCATCCCTTGGGCCAGAAGGCTACACCTTC.

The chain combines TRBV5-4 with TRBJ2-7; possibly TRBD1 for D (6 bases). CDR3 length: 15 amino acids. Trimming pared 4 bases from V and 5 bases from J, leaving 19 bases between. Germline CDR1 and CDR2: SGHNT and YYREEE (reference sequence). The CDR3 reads CASSAQWGRLDEQYF. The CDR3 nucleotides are TGTGCCAGCAGCGCCCAATGGGGGCGCTTGGACGAGCAGTACTTC. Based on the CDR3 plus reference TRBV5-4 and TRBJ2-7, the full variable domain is ETGVTQSPTHLIKTRGQQVTLRCSSQSGHNTVSWYQQALGQGPQFIFQYYREEENGRGNFPPRFSGLQFPNYSSELNVNALELDDSALYLCASSAQWGRLDEQYFGPGTRLTVT.

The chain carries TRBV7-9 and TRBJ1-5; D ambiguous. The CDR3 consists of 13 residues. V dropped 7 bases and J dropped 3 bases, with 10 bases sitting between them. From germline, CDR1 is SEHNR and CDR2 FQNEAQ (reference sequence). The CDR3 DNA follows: TGTGCCAGCAACAACGGACTCAATCAGCCCCAGCATTTT. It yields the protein CASNNGLNQPQHF.

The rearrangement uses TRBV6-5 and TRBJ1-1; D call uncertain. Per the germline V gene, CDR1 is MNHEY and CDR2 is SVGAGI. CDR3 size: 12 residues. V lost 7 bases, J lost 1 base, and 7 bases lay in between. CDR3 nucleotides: TGTGCCAGCATGAGAGGGAACACTGAAGCTTTCTTT. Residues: CASMRGNTEAFF.

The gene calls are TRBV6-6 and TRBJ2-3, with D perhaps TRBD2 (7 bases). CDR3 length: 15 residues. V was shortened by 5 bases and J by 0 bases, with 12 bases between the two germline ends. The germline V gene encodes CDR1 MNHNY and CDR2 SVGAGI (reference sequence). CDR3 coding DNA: TGTGCCAGCAGTCGGCGGGGGCGTAGCACAGATACGCAGTATTTT. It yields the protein CASSRRGRSTDTQYF.

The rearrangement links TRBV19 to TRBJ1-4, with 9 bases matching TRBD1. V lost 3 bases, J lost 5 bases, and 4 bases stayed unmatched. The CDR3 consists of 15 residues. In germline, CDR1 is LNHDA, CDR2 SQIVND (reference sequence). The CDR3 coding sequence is TGTGCCAGTAGTATCCCGACAGGGGGAAATGAAAAACTGTTTTTT. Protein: CASSIPTGGNEKLFF.